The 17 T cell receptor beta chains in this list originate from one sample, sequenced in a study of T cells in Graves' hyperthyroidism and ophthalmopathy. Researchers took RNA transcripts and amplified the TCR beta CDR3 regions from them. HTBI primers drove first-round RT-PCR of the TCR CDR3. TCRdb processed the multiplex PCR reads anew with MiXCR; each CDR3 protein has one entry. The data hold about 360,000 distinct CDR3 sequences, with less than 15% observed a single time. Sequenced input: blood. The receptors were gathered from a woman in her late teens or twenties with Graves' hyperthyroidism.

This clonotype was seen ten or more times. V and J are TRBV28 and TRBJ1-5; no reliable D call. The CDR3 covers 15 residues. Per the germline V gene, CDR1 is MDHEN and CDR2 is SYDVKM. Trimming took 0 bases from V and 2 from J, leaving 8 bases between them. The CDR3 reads CASSLCRRCNQPQHF. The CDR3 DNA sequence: TGTGCCAGCAGTTTATGTAGGAGGTGCAATCAGCCCCAGCATTTT.

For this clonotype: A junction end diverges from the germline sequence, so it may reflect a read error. The CDR3 coding sequence is TGTGCCAGCAGCGGCAGAAATTCACCCCTCCACTTT. Translating it yields CASSGRNSPLHF. V and J are TRBV5-1 and TRBJ1-6; D call uncertain. The V gene's germline CDR1 is SGHRS and CDR2 YFSETQ. The length of the CDR3 is 12 residues.

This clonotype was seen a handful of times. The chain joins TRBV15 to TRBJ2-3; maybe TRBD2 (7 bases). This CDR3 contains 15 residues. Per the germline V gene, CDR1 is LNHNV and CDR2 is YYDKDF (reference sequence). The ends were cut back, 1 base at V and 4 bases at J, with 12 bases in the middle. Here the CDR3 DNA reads TGTGCCACCAGCAGAGGGCGGGGGCAGGCAGATACGCAGTATTTT. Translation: CATSRGRGQADTQYF. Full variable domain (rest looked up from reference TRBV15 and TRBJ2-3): DAMVIQNPRYQVTQFGKPVTLSCSQTLNHNVMYWYQQKSSQAPKLLFHYYDKDFNNEADTPDNFQSRRPNTSFCFLDIRSPGLGDTAMYLCATSRGRGQADTQYFGPGTRLTVL.

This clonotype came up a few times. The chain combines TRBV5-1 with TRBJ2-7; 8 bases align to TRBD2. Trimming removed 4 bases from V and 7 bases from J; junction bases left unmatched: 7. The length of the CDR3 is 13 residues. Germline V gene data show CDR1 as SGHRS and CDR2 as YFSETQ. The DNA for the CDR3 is TGCGCCAGCAGCGCGACTAGCGACGGAGAGCAGTACTTC. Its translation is CASSATSDGEQYF.

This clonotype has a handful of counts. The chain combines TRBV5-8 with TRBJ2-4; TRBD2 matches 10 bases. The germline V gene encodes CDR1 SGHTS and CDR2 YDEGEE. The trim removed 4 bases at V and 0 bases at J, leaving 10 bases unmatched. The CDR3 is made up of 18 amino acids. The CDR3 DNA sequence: TGTGCCAGCAGCCGGGCGGCTAGCGGGAGACTAGCCAAAAACATTCAGTACTTC. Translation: CASSRAASGRLAKNIQYF.

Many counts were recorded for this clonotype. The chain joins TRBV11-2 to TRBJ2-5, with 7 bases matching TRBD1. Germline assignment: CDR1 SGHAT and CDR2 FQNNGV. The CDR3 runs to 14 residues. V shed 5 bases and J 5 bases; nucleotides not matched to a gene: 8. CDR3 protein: CASSAMTGPETQYF. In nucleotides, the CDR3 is TGTGCCAGCAGCGCCATGACAGGGCCGGAGACCCAGTACTTC. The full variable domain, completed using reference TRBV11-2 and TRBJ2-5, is EAGVAQSPRYKIIEKRQSVAFWCNPISGHATLYWYQQILGQGPKLLIQFQNNGVVDDSQLPKDRFSAERLKGVDSTLKIQPAKLEDSAVYLCASSAMTGPETQYFGPGTRLLVL.

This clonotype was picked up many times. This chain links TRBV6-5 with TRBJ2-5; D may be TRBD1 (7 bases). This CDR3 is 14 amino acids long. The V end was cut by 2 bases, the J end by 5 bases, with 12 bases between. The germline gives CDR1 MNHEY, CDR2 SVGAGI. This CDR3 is CASSYQGGGETQYF. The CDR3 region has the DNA TGTGCCAGCAGTTACCAGGGGGGTGGGGAGACCCAGTACTTC.

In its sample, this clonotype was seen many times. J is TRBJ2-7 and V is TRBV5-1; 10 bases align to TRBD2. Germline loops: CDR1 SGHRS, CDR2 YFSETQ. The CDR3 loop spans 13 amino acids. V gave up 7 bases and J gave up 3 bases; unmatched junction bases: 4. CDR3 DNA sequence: TGCGCCAGCCGGACTAGCGGCGACTACGAGCAGTACTTC. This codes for CASRTSGDYEQYF.

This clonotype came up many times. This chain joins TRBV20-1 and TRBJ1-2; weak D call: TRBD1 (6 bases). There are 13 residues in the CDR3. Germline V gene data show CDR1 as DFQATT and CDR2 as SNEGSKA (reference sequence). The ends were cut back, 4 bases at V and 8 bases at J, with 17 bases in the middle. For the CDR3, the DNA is TGCAGTGCTACCGAACAGGGCCCCTCCGGCTACACCTTC. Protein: CSATEQGPSGYTF.

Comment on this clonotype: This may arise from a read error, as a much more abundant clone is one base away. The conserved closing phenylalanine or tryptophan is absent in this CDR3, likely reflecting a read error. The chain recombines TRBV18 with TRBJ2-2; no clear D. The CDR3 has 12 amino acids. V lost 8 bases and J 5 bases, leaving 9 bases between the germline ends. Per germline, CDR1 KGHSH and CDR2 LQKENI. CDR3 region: CASPHVTGELFL. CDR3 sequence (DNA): TGTGCCAGCCCGCACGTAACCGGGGAGCTGTTTCTT.

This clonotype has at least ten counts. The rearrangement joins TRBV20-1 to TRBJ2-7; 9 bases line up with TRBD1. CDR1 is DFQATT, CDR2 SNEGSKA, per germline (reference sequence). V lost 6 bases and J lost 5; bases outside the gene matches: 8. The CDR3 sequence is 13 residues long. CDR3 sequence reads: CSATGTGFDEQYF. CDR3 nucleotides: TGCAGTGCGACCGGGACAGGGTTTGACGAGCAGTACTTC.

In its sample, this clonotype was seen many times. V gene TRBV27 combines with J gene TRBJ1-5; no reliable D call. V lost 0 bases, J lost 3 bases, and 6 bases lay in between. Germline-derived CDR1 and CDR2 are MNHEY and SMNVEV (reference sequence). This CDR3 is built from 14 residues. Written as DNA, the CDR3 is TGTGCCAGCAGTTTATCGCCAAACAATCAGCCCCAGCATTTT. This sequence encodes CASSLSPNNQPQHF.

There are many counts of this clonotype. The CDR3 nucleotides read TGTGCCACGGGACCGATCAGCTATCCTAGCACAGATACGCAGTATTTT. Protein product: CATGPISYPSTDTQYF. The rearrangement joins TRBV28 to TRBJ2-3, with D perhaps given as TRBD1 or TRBD2 (5 bases each). V was shortened by 10 bases and J by 0 bases, with 20 bases between the two germline ends. Germline V gene data show CDR1 as MDHEN and CDR2 as SYDVKM. The CDR3 runs 16 residues.

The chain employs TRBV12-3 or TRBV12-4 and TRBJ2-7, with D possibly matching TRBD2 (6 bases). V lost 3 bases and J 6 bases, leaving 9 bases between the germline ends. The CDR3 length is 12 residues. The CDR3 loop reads CASSFQAGEQYF. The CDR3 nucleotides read TGTGCCAGCAGTTTCCAAGCGGGCGAGCAGTACTTC.

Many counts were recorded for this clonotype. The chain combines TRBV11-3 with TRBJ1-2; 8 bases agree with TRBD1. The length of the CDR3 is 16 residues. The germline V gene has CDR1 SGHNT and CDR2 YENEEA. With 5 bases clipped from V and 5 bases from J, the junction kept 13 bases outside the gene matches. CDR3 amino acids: CASSLSFATGAYGYTF. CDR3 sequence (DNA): TGTGCCAGCAGCCTTAGTTTTGCGACAGGGGCATATGGCTACACCTTC.

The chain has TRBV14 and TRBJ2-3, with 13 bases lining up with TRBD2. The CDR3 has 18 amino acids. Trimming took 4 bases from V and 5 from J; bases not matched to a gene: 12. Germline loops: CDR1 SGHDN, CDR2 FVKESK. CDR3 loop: CASSPRALAGGRGDTQYF. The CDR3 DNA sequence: TGTGCCAGCAGCCCCCGCGCACTAGCGGGAGGGCGTGGAGATACGCAGTATTTT.

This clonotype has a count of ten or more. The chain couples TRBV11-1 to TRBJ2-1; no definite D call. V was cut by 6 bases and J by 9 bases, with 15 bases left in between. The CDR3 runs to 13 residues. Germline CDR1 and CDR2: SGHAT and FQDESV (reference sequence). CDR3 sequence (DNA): TGTGCCAGCAGGGCTCGTGGGGTCGGTGAGCAGTTCTTC. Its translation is CASRARGVGEQFF.